Described below is a single T cell receptor (beta chain) sequence and its context. The germline gives CDR1 SEHNR, CDR2 FQNEAQ (reference sequence). V was shortened by 3 bases and J by 2 bases, with 10 bases between the two germline ends. The CDR3 totals 14 residues. The data were obtained in a study of blood T cell repertoires in COVID-19. On the study more broadly: There were acute and convalescent COVID-19 samples, and they came from the United States, Italy and Spain.

Clones were sequenced by immunoSEQ multiplex PCR, and TCRdb holds only the in-frame ones, with some missing. The sample lists 280,000 or so clones; 83% were seen once. V usage is TRBV7-9 and J usage is TRBJ2-5; D might be TRBD2 (6 bases). The source is a woman aged 45-59 years who had recovered from COVID-19. Sequencing input: peripheral blood. Here the CDR3 DNA reads TGTGCCAGCAGCTTTGCCGGAGGGCAAGAGACCCAGTACTTC. Protein: CASSFAGGQETQYF.